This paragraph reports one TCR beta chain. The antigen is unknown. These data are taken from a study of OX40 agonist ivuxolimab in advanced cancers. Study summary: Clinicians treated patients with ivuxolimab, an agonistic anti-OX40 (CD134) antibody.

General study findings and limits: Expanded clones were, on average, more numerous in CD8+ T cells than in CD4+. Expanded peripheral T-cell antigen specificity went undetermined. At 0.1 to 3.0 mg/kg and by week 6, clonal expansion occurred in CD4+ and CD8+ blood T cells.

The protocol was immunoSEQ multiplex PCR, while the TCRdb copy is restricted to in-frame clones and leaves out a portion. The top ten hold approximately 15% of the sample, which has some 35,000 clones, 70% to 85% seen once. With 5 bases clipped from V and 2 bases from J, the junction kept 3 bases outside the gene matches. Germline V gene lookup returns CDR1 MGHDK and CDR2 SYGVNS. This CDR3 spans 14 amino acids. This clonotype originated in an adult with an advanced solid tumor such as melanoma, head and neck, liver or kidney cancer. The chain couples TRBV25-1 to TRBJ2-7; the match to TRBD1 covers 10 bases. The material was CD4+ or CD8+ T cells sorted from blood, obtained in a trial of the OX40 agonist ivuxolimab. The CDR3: CASSLGQGAYEQYF. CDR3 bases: TGTGCCAGCAGTTTAGGACAGGGGGCCTACGAGCAGTACTTC.